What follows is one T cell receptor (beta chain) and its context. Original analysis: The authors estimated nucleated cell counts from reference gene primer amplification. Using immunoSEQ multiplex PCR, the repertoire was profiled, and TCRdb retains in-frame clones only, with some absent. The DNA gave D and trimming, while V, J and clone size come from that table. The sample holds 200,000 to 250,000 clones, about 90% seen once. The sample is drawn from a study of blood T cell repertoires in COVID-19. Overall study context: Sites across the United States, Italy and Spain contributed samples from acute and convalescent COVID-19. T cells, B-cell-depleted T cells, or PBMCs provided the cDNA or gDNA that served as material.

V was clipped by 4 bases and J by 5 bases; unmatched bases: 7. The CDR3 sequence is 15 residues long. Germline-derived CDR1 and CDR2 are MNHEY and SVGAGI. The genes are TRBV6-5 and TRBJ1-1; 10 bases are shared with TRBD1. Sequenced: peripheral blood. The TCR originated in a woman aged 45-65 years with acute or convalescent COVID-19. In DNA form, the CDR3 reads TGTGCCAGCAGTTCGACAGGGGGCCTCGGTACTGAAGCTTTCTTT. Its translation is CASSSTGGLGTEAFF.